One sample yielded the 5 T cell receptor beta chains listed below, sequenced in a study of blood T cells in healthy people across ages. Alongside a J-beta primer mix, a sample-barcoded 5' primer served in a second PCR lasting about 7 to 12 cycles. TCRdb re-called the 5' RACE reads with MiXCR, one entry per CDR3 protein. The data show about 1.4 million distinct CDR3 sequences, with approximately 59% seen just once and about 6.3% held by the top ten. The material sequenced was blood. Every receptor here comes from a young man in good health.

The chain employs TRBV11-3 and TRBJ1-1; D is perhaps TRBD1 (5 bases). This CDR3 region has 15 residues. The germline V gene encodes CDR1 SGHNT and CDR2 YENEEA. Trimming took off 5 bases at V and 2 bases at J, with 15 bases between the two ends. The CDR3 nucleotides read TGTGCCAGCAGCCCAGGGTCAGGCCGCAACACTGAAGCTTTCTTT. This codes for CASSPGSGRNTEAFF.

J is TRBJ2-4 and V is TRBV7-2, with 8 bases fitting TRBD2. Trimming at V came to 3 bases and at J to 9 bases, leaving 10 bases not matched to a gene. The CDR3 consists of 15 residues. CDR1 is SGHTA, CDR2 FQGNSA, per germline. CDR3 region: CASSLTGTSGSIQYF. The CDR3 nucleotides read TGTGCCAGCAGCTTGACCGGGACTAGTGGTTCCATTCAGTACTTC. The whole variable domain, filled in from reference TRBV7-2 and TRBJ2-4, reads GAGVSQSPSNKVTEKGKDVELRCDPISGHTALYWYRQSLGQGLEFLIYFQGNSAPDKSGLPSDRFSAERTGGSVSTLTIQRTQQEDSAVYLCASSLTGTSGSIQYFGAGTRLSVL.

The genes are TRBV27 and TRBJ2-3, with TRBD1 identical over 7 bases. V gave up 5 bases and J gave up 9 bases; unmatched junction bases: 17. Germline CDR1 is MNHEY and CDR2 is SMNVEV (reference sequence). CDR3 length: 16 amino acids. For the CDR3, the DNA is TGTGCCAGCAGTCCAACCTCGACAGGGTATAGAGAAACGCAGTATTTT. Translation: CASSPTSTGYRETQYF.

The rearrangement links TRBV27 to TRBJ2-1; weak D call: TRBD2 (7 bases). This CDR3 region has 16 residues. With 3 bases removed from V and 10 bases from J, the gap between germline ends came to 22 bases. CDR1 MNHEY and CDR2 SMNVEV come from the germline V gene (reference sequence). The CDR3 protein is CASSFGGPGLEGEQFF. DNA for the CDR3: TGTGCCAGCAGTTTCGGGGGGCCAGGGTTGGAAGGCGAGCAGTTCTTC.

The CDR3 loop reads CASSDSLRIYGYTF. For the CDR3, the DNA is TGTGCCAGCAGCGACAGCCTGCGGATATATGGCTACACCTTC. The chain joins TRBV6-1 to TRBJ1-2; D is perhaps TRBD1 (5 bases). This CDR3 has 14 amino acids. V was pared by 6 bases and J by 5 bases, with 16 bases between. In germline, CDR1 is MNHNS, CDR2 SASEGT.